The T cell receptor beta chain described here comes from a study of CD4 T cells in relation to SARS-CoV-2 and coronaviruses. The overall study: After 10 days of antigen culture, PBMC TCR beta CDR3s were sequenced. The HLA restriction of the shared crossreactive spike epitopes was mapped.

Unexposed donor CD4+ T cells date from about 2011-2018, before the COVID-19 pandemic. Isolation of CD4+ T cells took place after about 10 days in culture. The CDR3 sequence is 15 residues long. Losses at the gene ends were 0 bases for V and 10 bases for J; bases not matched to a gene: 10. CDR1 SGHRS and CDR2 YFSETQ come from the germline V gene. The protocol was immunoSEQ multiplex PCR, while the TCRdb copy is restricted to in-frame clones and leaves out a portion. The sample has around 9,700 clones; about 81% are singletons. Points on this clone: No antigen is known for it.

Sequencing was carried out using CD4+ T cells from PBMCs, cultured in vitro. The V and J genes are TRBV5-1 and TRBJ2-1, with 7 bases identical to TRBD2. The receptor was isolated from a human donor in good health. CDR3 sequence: CASSLGSSGFGEQFF. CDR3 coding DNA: TGCGCCAGCAGCTTGGGTTCTAGCGGCTTCGGAGAGCAGTTCTTC.